This is a list of T cell receptor beta chains from one sample in a study of blood T cell repertoires in COVID-19. The data were produced by immunoSEQ multiplex PCR, yet TCRdb's version contains in-frame clones alone and is incomplete. The sample carries 130,000 to 150,000 clones, about 85% recorded once. Sequences were obtained from peripheral blood. All receptors derive from a woman in her 70s with COVID-19, enrolled during active disease. Both conserved end residues are part of each CDR3. The order of the fields is V gene, CDR3 length, J gene, CDR3 protein.

TRBV7-8	15	TRBJ1-2	CASSLDGGQGAGYTF
TRBV14	14	TRBJ2-1	CASSPAGVYNEQFF
TRBV5-1	13	TRBJ1-1	CASSLARDTEAFF
TRBV18	16	TRBJ1-3	CASSGPDSSSGNTIYF
TRBV9	14	TRBJ1-6	CASSLTGDNSPLHF
TRBV5-6	16	TRBJ2-2	CASSNSRDGGIRELFF
TRBV27	13	TRBJ2-7	CASSFSSSYEQYF
TRBV28	16	TRBJ1-1	CASSFNWDSLNTEAFF
TRBV7-9	12	TRBJ1-1	CASSLAAPEAFF
TRBV5-1	15	TRBJ2-1	CASREGGPSYNEQFF
TRBV6-5	15	TRBJ1-2	CASSYSQKANYGYTF
TRBV18	13	TRBJ2-2	CASSPRVAGELFF
TRBV2	13	TRBJ2-3	CASSVLGTDTQYF
TRBV27	14	TRBJ2-2	CASSKTRNTGELFF
TRBV7-3	14	TRBJ2-7	CASSLLGPQGEQYF
TRBV9	15	TRBJ2-1	CASSVGTSGGYEQFF
TRBV11-3	15	TRBJ2-3	CASSLGTSGGDTQYF
TRBV9	16	TRBJ2-7	CASSVKGDLGSYEQYF
TRBV7-2	11	TRBJ2-5	CASSTKRTQYF
TRBV29-1	12	TRBJ2-2	CSVGQGVGELFF
TRBV4-1	16	TRBJ1-1	CASSHGQGPRDTEAFF
TRBV19	14	TRBJ1-4	CASNPGGYVEKLFF